The rows below give T cell receptor beta chains drawn from one sample of a study of blood T cell repertoires in COVID-19. The table came from immunoSEQ multiplex PCR; TCRdb's copy has only in-frame clones and leaves some out. The sample carries around 180,000 clones, over 65% recorded once. The material sequenced was peripheral blood. The receptor source for this set is an elderly woman with acute or convalescent COVID-19. CDR3s leave out the opening cysteine and the closing phenylalanine or tryptophan. A row's size may be missing; if present it is once, few, many or a size class.

>.|TRBV6-5|13
ASSRGLAGTETQY
>.|TRBV7-2|14
ASSLNGGEGPGELF
>.|TRBV7-8|11
ASSFSREETQY
>.|TRBV28|11
ASPETRDTEAF
>.|TRBV7-9|15
ASSRWTSGILADTQY
>.|TRBV4-2|14
ASSQEVGTRGDTQY
>.|TRBV19|12
ASSIGRERETQY
>.|TRBV7-3|13
ASSLMAGVSNEQF
>.|TRBV5-4|13
ASSDGTTGNYEQY
>.|TRBV6-6|13
ASRNQRTGEEKLF
>.|TRBV24-1|12
ATSDSATNEKLF
>.|TRBV5-1|15
ASSLGNSGIAYNEQF
>.|TRBV7-2|13
ASSLDASGSYEQY
>.|TRBV28|13
ASSSTGGWWEKLF
>.|TRBV28|9
ASAGNDEQF
>many|TRBV19|14
ASRMWTGESNQPQH